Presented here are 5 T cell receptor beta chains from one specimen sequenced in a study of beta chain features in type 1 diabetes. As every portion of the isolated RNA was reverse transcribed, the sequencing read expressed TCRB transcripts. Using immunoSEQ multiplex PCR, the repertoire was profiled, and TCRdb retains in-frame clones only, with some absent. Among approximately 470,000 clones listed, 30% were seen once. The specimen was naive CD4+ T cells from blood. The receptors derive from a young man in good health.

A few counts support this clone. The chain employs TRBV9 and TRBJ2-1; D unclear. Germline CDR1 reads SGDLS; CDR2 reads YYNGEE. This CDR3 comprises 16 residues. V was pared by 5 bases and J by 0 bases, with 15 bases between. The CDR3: CASRALTATSYNEQFF. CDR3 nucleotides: TGTGCCAGCAGGGCCCTGACTGCGACCTCCTACAATGAGCAGTTCTTC.

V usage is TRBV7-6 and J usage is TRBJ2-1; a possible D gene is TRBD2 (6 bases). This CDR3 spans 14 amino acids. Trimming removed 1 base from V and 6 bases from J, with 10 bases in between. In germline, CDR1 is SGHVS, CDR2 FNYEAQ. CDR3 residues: CASSLGGSGNEQFF. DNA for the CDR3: TGTGCCAGCAGCTTAGGGGGTAGCGGCAATGAGCAGTTCTTC.

The DNA for the CDR3 is TGTGCCAGCAGCTCGGGACTAGCGGAATACAATGAGCAGTTCTTC. Its protein is CASSSGLAEYNEQFF. The rearrangement joins TRBV7-2 to TRBJ2-1; 11 nucleotides agree with TRBD2. The CDR3 loop spans 15 amino acids. Germline V gives CDR1 SGHTA, CDR2 FQGNSA. After removal of 4 bases from V and 4 bases from J, the junction contained 3 bases not matched to a gene.

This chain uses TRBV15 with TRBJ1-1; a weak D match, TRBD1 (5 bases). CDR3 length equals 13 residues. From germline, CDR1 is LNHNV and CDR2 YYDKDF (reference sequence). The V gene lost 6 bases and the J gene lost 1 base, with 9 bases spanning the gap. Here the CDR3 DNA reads TGTGCCACCAGTCTCGACAGGAACACTGAAGCTTTCTTT. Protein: CATSLDRNTEAFF.

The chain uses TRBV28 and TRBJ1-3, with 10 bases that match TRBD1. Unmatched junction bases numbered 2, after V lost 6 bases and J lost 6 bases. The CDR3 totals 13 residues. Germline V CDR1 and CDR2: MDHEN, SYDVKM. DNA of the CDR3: TGTGCCAGCAGGGGGACAGGGGTAAACACCATATATTTT. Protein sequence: CASRGTGVNTIYF.